This T cell receptor beta chain emerged from a study of blood T cell repertoires in COVID-19. As for the study in general: From the United States, Italy and Spain came samples of acute and convalescent COVID-19.

CDR3 length: 14 residues. Looked up from germline, CDR1 is SGHVS and CDR2 is FQNEAQ. Trimming cost V 5 bases and J 6 bases; bases outside gene matches: 10. Methods used by the authors: Amplified reference gene primers provided the basis for estimating nucleated cell counts. Assay: immunoSEQ multiplex PCR; the TCRdb copy retains only in-frame clones and omits some. V and J calls and clone size come straight from that table; D and trimming were deduced from the DNA. Of about 480,000 clones listed, roughly 88% are singletons. The receptor was isolated from a woman in her 40s who had recovered from COVID-19. The sequenced sample consisted of PBMCs or T cells enriched from blood (not recorded which). The chain links TRBV7-8 to TRBJ2-7; 7 bases match TRBD1. CDR3 coding DNA: TGTGCCAGCAGCCTCCTCGTGACAGGGTTCGAGCAGTACTTC. Translation: CASSLLVTGFEQYF. The variable domain in full, with the rest retrieved from reference TRBV7-8 and TRBJ2-7, is GAGVSQSPRYKVAKRGQDVALRCDPISGHVSLFWYQQALGQGPEFLTYFQNEAQLDKSGLPSDRFFAERPEGSVSTLKIQRTQQEDSAVYLCASSLLVTGFEQYFGPGTRLTVT.